The following is a TCR beta chain sequence with its context. This clonotype has ten or more counts. Its cognate antigen has yet to be identified. Base qualities were left out, and no much larger clone turns up one base away. As encoded in the germline V gene, CDR1 is SGHVS while CDR2 is FQNEAQ. The CDR3 has 14 amino acids, counting the end cysteine and phenylalanine. The DNA shown is the 42-base CDR3, in frame from base 1. V sheds 5 bases and J sheds 5 bases, leaving 15 bases between their ends. The entry originates in a study of T cells after yellow fever vaccination (dated by TCRdb to about 2019). With regard to the full study: Libraries from fractions with low cell numbers were prepared with the SMART-Seq v4 Ultra Low Input RNA kit. The cohort comprised two healthy male donors, one aged 18 to 30 and one aged 30 to 40 years. To follow T-cell clones before and after both primary and booster YFV17D yellow fever vaccination, bulk TCR alpha and beta repertoires underwent longitudinal sequencing. Bulk PBMC replicates and cell subsets were isolated from blood drawn at multiple timepoints before and after both primary and secondary immunization. The research as a whole found: The secondary T-cell response was found to be weaker but faster than the primary response, with a peak reached on day 5 rather than on day 15. The study included only two donors, which limits how far the findings can be generalized. Most clones expanded after primary vaccination (approximately 95% of CD4 and 88% of CD8) were re-detected after the booster, suggesting that broad memory maintenance occurred. Computational filtering was needed because FACS-sorted repertoires could contain abundant contaminating clonotypes from the bulk population. A small fraction of clonotypes appeared in both the CD4 and CD8 compartments, likely as a result of convergent recombination.

The treatment or condition label here, explained by the study, means: live attenuated yellow fever vaccine strain. At each blood-draw timepoint, two biological replicates of bulk PBMCs were collected. PBMCs were isolated from peripheral blood using a standard Ficoll-Paque protocol. TriZol was used to extract RNA from bulk PBMCs, from CD4 and CD8 fractions, and from dextramer-positive and dextramer-negative fractions. Sequencer: Illumina NovaSeq 6000. TCR cDNA was made using 5'RACE template switching, a step that added a universal primer site and unique molecular identifiers. Priming of cDNA synthesis was performed from both the TCR alpha and TCR beta constant segments. Libraries were amplified in two PCR steps, with sample barcodes and sequencing adapters added in the second step. Libraries were sequenced on Illumina HiSeq 2500 (2x100 bp) or NovaSeq (2x150 bp). Under the source paper's analysis protocol: MIGEC was used to demultiplex reads and collapse the reads into UMI consensus sequences, and MiXCR was used for V(D)J alignment. Vaccine-responding clonotypes were defined with edgeR using replicate PBMC samples, requiring FDR below 0.01 and a log2 fold change above 5 up to day 15. Each bulk clonotype received a CD4 or CD8 identity based on whether the sequenced CD4 or CD8 repertoire contained that clonotype at higher abundance. In TCRdb, the public reads were trimmed at Q25 with fastp and aligned with MiXCR, with productive beta chains retained. CDR3 protein duplicates are merged, each entry listing the most common genes and DNA. TCRdb's processing, not the authors' own work, is the source of the V and J calls. The sample table records 300,000 to 350,000 distinct CDR3 sequences; 3.5% to 4.5% of these occur just once. Just under 20% of the sample rests with the top ten.

The source material was PBMCs, sampled 15 days after the yellow fever booster vaccination. The origin of this receptor is a man in his late teens or twenties who received the YFV17D yellow fever vaccine. This sequence uses TRBV7-8 and TRBJ1-1; matching of 5 bases hints at TRBD1 as the D gene. The DNA sequence is as follows: TGTGCCAGCAGCGACACAGGTCGTGAGACTGAAGCTTTCTTT. This yields the protein CASSDTGRETEAFF.